This TCR beta chain came from a study of Graves' ophthalmopathy and Graves' hyperthyroidism. Points from the study as a whole: The authors also found most expanded thyroid clonotypes above 0.001 frequency in blood.

In regard to this clonotype: What it recognizes is unknown.

Each hyperthyroidism patient was newly diagnosed, with under 2 months' duration, and aged 18 to 65. RNA transcripts yielded amplified TCR beta CDR3 regions. An initial RT-PCR round employing HTBI primers preceded a second-round multiplex PCR. TCRdb re-analysed the multiplex PCR reads in MiXCR, keeping a single row per CDR3 protein. The data hold approximately 540,000 distinct CDR3 sequences, with approximately 37% observed a single time. Germline V gives CDR1 LNHDA, CDR2 SQIVND (reference sequence). The CDR3 length is 14 residues. Trimming took off 1 base at V and 1 base at J, with 7 bases between the two ends.

V gene TRBV19 combines with J gene TRBJ1-1, with D unclear. The sequence was obtained from an adult man with Graves' hyperthyroidism. The sample was peripheral blood or thyroid tissue (not recorded which). The CDR3 DNA sequence: TGTGCCAGTAGTATAGTTTCTGGGAACACTGAAGCTTTCTTT. Translated: CASSIVSGNTEAFF.